This T cell receptor beta chain was documented in a study of Ad26.COV2.S vaccination and SARS-CoV-2 variants. The germline V gene has CDR1 SGHTA and CDR2 FQGTGA. The length of the CDR3 is 16 residues. Trimming removed 3 bases at V and 4 bases at J, with 16 bases between. Here immunoSEQ multiplex PCR was the method, and the copy in TCRdb shows in-frame clones only, minus some. This table holds hundreds of thousands of clones, around 90% found once. Treatment given: 15 to 20 received Ad26.COV2.S at low or high dose, single or two shots; 5 received placebo; per-sample allocation not given. The samples date from day 63 after the first vaccine or placebo injection.

The sequenced sample was peripheral blood, obtained in a trial of Ad26.COV2.S vaccine versus placebo. The chain employs TRBV7-3 and TRBJ2-1; D may be TRBD2 (6 bases). The source of this sequence is a person aged 18 to 65 who received the Ad26.COV2.S COVID-19 vaccine or a placebo. Written as DNA, the CDR3 is TGTGCCAGCAGCTTCGGCGGGGCTAGTGGATACAATGAGCAGTTCTTC. It codes for CASSFGGASGYNEQFF. Based on the CDR3 plus reference TRBV7-3 and TRBJ2-1, the full variable domain is GAGVSQTPSNKVTEKGKYVELRCDPISGHTALYWYRQSLGQGPEFLIYFQGTGAADDSGLPNDRFFAVRPEGSVSTLKIQRTERGDSAVYLCASSFGGASGYNEQFFGPGTRLTVL.